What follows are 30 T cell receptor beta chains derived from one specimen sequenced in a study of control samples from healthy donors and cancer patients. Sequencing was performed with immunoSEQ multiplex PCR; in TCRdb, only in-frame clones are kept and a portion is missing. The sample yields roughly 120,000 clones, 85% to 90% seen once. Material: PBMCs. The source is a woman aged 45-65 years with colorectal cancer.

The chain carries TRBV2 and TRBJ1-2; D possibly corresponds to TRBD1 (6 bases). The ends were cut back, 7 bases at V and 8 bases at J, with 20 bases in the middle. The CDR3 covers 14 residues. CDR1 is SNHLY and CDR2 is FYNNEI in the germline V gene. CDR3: CASKLGTQGKGYTF. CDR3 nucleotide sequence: TGTGCCAGCAAATTGGGGACCCAGGGGAAAGGCTACACCTTC.

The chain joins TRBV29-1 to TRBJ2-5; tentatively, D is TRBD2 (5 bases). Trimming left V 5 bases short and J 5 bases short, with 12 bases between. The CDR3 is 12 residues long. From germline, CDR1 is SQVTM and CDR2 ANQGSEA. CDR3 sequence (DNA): TGCAGCGTTTCTTCGGGCGGGGAGACCCAGTACTTC. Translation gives CSVSSGGETQYF.

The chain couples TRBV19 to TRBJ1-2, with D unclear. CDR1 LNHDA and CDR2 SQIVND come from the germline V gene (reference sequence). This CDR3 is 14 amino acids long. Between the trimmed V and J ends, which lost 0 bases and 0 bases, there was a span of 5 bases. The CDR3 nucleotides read TGTGCCAGTAGTATAGACGGATCTAACTATGGCTACACCTTC. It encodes CASSIDGSNYGYTF. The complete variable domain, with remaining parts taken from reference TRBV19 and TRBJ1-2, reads DGGITQSPKYLFRKEGQNVTLSCEQNLNHDAMYWYRQDPGQGLRLIYYSQIVNDFQKGDIAEGYSVSREKKESFPLTVTSAQKNPTAFYLCASSIDGSNYGYTFGSGTRLTVV.

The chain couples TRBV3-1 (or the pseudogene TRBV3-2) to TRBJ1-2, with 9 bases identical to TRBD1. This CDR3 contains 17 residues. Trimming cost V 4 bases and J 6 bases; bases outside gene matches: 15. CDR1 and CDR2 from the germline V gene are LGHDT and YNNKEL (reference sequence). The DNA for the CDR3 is TGTGCCAGCAGCCTTCACCGGGACAGGGTATTTTTGGATGGCTACACCTTC. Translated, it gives CASSLHRDRVFLDGYTF.

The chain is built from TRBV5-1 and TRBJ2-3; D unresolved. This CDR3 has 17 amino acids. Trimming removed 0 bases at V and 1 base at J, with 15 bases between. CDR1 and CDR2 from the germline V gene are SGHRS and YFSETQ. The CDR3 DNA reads TGCGCCAGCAGCTTGGGTCTAGATACTTGGGGCACAGATACGCAGTATTTT. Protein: CASSLGLDTWGTDTQYF.

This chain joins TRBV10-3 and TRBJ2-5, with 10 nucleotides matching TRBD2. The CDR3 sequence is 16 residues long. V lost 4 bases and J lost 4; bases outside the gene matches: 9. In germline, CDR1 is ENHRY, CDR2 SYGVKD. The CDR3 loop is CAISGGTSGRGETQYF. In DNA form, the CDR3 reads TGTGCCATCAGTGGAGGGACAAGCGGGAGGGGAGAGACCCAGTACTTC.

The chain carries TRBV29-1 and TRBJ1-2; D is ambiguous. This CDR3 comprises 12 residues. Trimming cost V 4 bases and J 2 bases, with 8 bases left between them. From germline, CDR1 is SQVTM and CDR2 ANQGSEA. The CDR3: CSVAMTNYGYTF. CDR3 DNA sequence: TGCAGCGTTGCGATGACGAACTATGGCTACACCTTC. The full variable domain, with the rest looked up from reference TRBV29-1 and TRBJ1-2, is SAVISQKPSRDICQRGTSLTIQCQVDSQVTMMFWYRQQPGQSLTLIATANQGSEATYESGFVIDKFPISRPNLTFSTLTVSNMSPEDSSIYLCSVAMTNYGYTFGSGTRLTVV.

Here the CDR3 DNA reads TGTGCCAGCTCACCTACCATCAATGGTATGAACACTGAAGCTTTCTTT. Translating it yields CASSPTINGMNTEAFF. The rearrangement joins TRBV18 to TRBJ1-1; unclear D gene. This CDR3 has 16 amino acids. Looked up from germline, CDR1 is KGHSH and CDR2 is LQKENI. Trimming removed 3 bases from V and 0 bases from J, with 14 bases in between.

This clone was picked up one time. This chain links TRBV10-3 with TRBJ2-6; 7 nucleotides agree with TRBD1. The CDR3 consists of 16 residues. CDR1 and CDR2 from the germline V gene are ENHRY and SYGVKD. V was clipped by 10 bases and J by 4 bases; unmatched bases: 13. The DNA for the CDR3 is TGTGCCACCAATACGGCGACAGGGTCCGGGGCCAACGTCCTGACTTTC. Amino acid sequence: CATNTATGSGANVLTF.

CDR3 DNA sequence: TGTGCCAGCAACGAGGGAGGTAGCACAGATACGCAGTATTTT. It specifies CASNEGGSTDTQYF. The rearrangement joins TRBV28 to TRBJ2-3, with D possibly TRBD2 on 6 matching bases. Deletions cut 7 bases from V and 0 bases from J, with 11 bases between. CDR3 length: 14 amino acids. Germline CDR1 is MDHEN and CDR2 is SYDVKM.

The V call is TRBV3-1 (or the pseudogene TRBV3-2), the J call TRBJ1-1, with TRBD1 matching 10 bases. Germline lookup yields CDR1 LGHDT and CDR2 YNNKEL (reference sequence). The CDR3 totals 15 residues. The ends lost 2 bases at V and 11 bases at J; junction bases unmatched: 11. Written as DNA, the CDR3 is TGTGCCAGCAGCCAATCCGACAGGGGGCGGGAATCGGCTTTCTTT. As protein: CASSQSDRGRESAFF.

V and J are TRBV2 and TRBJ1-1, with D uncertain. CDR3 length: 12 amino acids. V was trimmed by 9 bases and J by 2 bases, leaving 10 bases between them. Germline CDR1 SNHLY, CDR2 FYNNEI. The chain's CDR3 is CAREELNTEAFF. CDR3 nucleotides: TGTGCCAGGGAGGAGTTAAACACTGAAGCTTTCTTT. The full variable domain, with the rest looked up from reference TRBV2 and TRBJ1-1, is EPEVTQTPSHQVTQMGQEVILRCVPISNHLYFYWYRQILGQKVEFLVSFYNNEISEKSEIFDDQFSVERPDGSNFTLKIRSTKLEDSAMYFCAREELNTEAFFGQGTRLTVV.

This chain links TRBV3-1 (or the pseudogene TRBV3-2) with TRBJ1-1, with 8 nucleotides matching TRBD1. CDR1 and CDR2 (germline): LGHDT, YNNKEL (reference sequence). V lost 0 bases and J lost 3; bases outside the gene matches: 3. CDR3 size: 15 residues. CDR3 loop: CASSQDGQGDTEAFF. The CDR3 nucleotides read TGTGCCAGCAGCCAAGACGGACAGGGTGACACTGAAGCTTTCTTT.

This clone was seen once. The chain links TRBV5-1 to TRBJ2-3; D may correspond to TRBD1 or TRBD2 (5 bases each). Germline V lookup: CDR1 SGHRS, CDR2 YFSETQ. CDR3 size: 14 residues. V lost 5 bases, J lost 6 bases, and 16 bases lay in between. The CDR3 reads CASRAGTAWDTQYF. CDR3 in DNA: TGCGCCAGCAGGGCCGGGACGGCTTGGGATACGCAGTATTTT.

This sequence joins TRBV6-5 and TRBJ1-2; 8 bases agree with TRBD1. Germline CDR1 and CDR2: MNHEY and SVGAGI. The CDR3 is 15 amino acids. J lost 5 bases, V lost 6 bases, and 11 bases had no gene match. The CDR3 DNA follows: TGTGCCAGCAGCAACGTCCGGACAGGGCCATATGGCTACACCTTC. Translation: CASSNVRTGPYGYTF.

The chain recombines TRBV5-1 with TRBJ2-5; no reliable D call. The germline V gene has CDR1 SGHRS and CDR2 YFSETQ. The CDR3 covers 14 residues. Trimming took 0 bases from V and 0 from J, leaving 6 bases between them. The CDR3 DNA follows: TGCGCCAGCAGCTTGGGGCAGAACCAAGAGACCCAGTACTTC. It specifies CASSLGQNQETQYF.

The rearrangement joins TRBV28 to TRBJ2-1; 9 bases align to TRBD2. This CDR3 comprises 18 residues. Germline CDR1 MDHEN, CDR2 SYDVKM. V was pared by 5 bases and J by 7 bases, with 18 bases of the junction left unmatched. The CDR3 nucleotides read TGTGCCAGCAGTCCTCTCTGGGGCGGGAGGGTTTTCGCGAATGAGCAGTTCTTC. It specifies CASSPLWGGRVFANEQFF.

Here the CDR3 reads CASSQDLTDGYNEQFF. In DNA form, the CDR3 reads TGTGCCAGCAGCCAAGATCTCACCGATGGATACAATGAGCAGTTCTTC. The chain links TRBV4-2 to TRBJ2-1, with D unresolved. The CDR3 loop spans 16 amino acids. The V and J ends lost 0 bases and 4 bases respectively, with 13 bases between them. Looked up from germline, CDR1 is LGHNA and CDR2 is YNFKEQ.

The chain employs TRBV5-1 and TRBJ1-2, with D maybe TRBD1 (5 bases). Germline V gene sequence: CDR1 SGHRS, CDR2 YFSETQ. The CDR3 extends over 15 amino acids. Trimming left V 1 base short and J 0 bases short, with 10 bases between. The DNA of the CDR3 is TGCGCCAGCAGCTTGTTGCAGGGAACTAACTATGGCTACACCTTC. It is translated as CASSLLQGTNYGYTF.

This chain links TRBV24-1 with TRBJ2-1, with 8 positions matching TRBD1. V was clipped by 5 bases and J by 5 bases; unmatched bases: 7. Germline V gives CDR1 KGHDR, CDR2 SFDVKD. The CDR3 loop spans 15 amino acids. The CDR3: CATSATGQGDNEQFF. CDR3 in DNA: TGTGCCACCAGTGCAACCGGACAGGGTGACAATGAGCAGTTCTTC.

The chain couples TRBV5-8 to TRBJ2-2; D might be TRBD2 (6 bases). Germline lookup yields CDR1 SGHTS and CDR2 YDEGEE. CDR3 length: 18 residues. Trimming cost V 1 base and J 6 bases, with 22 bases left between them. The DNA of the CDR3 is TGTGCCAGCAGCTTGTCTCCCAGGATGGGACGGGGGTCCGGGGAGCTGTTTTTT. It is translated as CASSLSPRMGRGSGELFF. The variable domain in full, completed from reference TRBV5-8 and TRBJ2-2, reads EAGVTQSPTHLIKTRGQQATLRCSPISGHTSVYWYQQALGLGLQFLLWYDEGEERNRGNFPPRFSGRQFPNYSSELNVNALELEDSALYLCASSLSPRMGRGSGELFFGEGSRLTVL.

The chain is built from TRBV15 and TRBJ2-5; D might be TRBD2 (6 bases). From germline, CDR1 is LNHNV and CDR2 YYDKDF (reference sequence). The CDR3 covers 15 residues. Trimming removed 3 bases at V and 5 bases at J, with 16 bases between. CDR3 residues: CATSRSRGVGETQYF. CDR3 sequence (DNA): TGTGCCACCAGCAGGTCTCGCGGGGTAGGGGAGACCCAGTACTTC.

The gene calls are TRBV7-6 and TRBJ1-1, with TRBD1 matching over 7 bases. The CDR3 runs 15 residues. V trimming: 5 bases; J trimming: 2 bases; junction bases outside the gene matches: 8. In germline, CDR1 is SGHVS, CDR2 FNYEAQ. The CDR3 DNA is TGTGCCAGCAGCCCCTGGACAGGCTTTAACACTGAAGCTTTCTTT. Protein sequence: CASSPWTGFNTEAFF.

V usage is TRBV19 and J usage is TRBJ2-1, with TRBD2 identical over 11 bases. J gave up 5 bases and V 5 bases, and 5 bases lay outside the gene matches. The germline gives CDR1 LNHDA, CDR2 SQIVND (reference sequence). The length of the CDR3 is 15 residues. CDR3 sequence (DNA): TGTGCCAGTAGTCGGGGGACTAGCGGTAACAATGAGCAGTTCTTC. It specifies CASSRGTSGNNEQFF.

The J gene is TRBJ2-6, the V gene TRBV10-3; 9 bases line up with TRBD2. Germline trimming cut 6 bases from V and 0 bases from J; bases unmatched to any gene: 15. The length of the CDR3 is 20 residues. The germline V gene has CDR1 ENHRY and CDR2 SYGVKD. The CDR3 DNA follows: TGTGCCATCAGCGACAGGGTCTTAGCGGGAGCTGCCTCTGGGGCCAACGTCCTGACTTTC. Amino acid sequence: CAISDRVLAGAASGANVLTF.

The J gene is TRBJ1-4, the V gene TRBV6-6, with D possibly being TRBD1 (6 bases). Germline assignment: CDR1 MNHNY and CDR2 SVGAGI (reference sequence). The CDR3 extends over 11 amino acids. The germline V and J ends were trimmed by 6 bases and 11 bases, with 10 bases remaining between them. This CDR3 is CASRGQGKLFF. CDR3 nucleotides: TGTGCCAGCAGGGGCCAGGGGAAACTGTTTTTT.

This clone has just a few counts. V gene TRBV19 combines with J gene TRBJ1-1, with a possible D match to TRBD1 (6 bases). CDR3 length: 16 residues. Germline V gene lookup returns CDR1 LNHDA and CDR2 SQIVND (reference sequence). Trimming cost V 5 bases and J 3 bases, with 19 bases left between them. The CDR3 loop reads CASSANRGARDTEAFF. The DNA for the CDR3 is TGTGCCAGTAGTGCCAATAGGGGGGCGCGGGACACTGAAGCTTTCTTT.

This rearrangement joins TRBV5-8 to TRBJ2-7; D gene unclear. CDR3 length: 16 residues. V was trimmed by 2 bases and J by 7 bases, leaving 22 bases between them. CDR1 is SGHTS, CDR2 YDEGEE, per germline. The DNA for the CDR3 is TGTGCCAGCAGCTTTCCAACCGCGTCAGGCTGGGGAGAGCAGTACTTC. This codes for CASSFPTASGWGEQYF.

CDR3 in amino acids: CASREGRRVGEQYF. Here the CDR3 DNA reads TGTGCCAGTAGAGAGGGACGGCGAGTCGGCGAGCAGTACTTC. This chain uses TRBV19 with TRBJ2-7; D may match TRBD1 or TRBD2 (5 bases each). The germline V gene has CDR1 LNHDA and CDR2 SQIVND (reference sequence). With 6 bases removed from V and 6 bases from J, the gap between germline ends came to 18 bases. The CDR3 contains 14 residues. Together with reference TRBV19 and TRBJ2-7, the CDR3 gives the full variable domain: DGGITQSPKYLFRKEGQNVTLSCEQNLNHDAMYWYRQDPGQGLRLIYYSQIVNDFQKGDIAEGYSVSREKKESFPLTVTSAQKNPTAFYLCASREGRRVGEQYFGPGTRLTVT.

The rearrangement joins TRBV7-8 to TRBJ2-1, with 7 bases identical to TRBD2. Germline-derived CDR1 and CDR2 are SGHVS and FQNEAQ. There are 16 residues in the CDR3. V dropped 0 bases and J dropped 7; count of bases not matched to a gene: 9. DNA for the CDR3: TGTGCCAGCAGCTTAGCGGGAGCGGGGAAGGCGAATGAGCAGTTCTTC. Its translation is CASSLAGAGKANEQFF.